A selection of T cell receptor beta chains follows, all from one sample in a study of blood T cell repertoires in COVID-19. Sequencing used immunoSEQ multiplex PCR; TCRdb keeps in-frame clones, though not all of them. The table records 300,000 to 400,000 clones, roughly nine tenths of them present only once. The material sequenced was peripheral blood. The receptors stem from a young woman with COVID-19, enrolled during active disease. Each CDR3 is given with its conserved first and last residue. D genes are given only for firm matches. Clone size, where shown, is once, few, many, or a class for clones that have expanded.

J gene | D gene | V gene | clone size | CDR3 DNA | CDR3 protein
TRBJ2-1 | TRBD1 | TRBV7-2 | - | TGTGCCAGCAGCTTAGTTTTCGGGCAGGGGGCTGGCAATGAGCAGTTCTTC | CASSLVFGQGAGNEQFF
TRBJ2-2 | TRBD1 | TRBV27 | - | TGTGCCAGCACGACAGGGTCGGGGTTGAGCACCGGGGAGCTGTTTTTT | CASTTGSGLSTGELFF
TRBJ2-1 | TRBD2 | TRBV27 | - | TGTGCCAGCACTCACGGGAGGGCCGATGAGCAGTTCTTC | CASTHGRADEQFF
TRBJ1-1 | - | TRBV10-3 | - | TGTGCCATCAGTGGGGAAACAGGGCGCATGAACACTGAAGCTTTCTTT | CAISGETGRMNTEAFF
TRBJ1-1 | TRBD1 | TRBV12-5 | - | TGTGCTAGTGGTCAGTATCGGGGACAGGGGAACACTGAAGCTTTCTTT | CASGQYRGQGNTEAFF
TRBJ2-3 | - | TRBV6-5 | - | TGTGCCAGCAGTAAGAGTTTCGATACGCAGTATTTT | CASSKSFDTQYF
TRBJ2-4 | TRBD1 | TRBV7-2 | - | TGTGCCAGCAGCCTCGACAGGGGTGGCATTCAGTACTTC | CASSLDRGGIQYF
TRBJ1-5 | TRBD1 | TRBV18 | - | TGTGCCAGCTCACAATCAGGGGGAATACTCAATCAGCCCCAGCATTTT | CASSQSGGILNQPQHF
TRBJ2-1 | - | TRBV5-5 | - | TGTGCCAGCAGCTTAAACAGGGTCTCAAACTCCTACAATGAGCAGTTCTTC | CASSLNRVSNSYNEQFF
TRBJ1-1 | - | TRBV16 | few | TGTGCCAGCAGCTTAAGGCGGGGGACTAACACTGAAGCTTTCTTT | CASSLRRGTNTEAFF
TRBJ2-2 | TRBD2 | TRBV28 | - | TGTGCCAGCGTGGCCCCACTAGCGGGGGTGTCCGGGGAGCTGTTTTTT | CASVAPLAGVSGELFF
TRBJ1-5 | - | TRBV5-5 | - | TGTGCCAGCAGCTTGGATCCCCCGGGGAGAAGCAATCAGCCCCAGCATTTT | CASSLDPPGRSNQPQHF
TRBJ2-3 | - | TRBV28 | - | TGTGCCAGCAGTTCGGACAGAGGTAGCACAGATACGCAGTATTTT | CASSSDRGSTDTQYF
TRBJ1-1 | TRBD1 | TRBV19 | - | TGTGCCAGTAGTTCTCAGGGGGGCACTGAAGCTTTCTTT | CASSSQGGTEAFF
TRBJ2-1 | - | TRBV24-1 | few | TGTGCCACGACATACTACAATGAGCAGTTCTTC | CATTYYNEQFF
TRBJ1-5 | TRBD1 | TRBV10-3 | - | TGTGCCATCAGTCCCGACAGGGCTAGCAATCAGCCCCAGCATTTT | CAISPDRASNQPQHF
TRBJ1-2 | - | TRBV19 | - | TGTGCCAGTAGTATAGGGAGGACAGCTAACTATGGCTACACCTTC | CASSIGRTANYGYTF
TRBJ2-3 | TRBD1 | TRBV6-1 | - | TGTGCCAGCAGTGAGGACAGGGGGCCAGATACGCAGTATTTT | CASSEDRGPDTQYF
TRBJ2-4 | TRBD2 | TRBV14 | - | TGTGCCAGCAGCCAAGGCGTAGCGGGAGGCCTAGCCAAAAACATTCAGTACTTC | CASSQGVAGGLAKNIQYF
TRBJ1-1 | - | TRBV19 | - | TGTGCCAGTACCGCCGGAGTGGGCACTGAAGCTTTCTTT | CASTAGVGTEAFF
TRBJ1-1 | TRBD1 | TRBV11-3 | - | TGTGCCAGCAGCTTAGGCCAGACAGGGTCGAACACTGAAGCTTTCTTT | CASSLGQTGSNTEAFF
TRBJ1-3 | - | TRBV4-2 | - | TGTGCCAGCAGGGAGGGCAGGGCCAGCTCTGGAAACACCATATATTTT | CASREGRASSGNTIYF
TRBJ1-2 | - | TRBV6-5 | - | TGTGCCAGCAGTAGGACAAACTATGGCTACACCTTC | CASSRTNYGYTF
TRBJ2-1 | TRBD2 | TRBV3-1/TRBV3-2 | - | TGTGCCAGCAGCCCCCAGCGGGGAGTTGGATCTGAGCAGTTCTTC | CASSPQRGVGSEQFF
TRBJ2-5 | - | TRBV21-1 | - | TGTGCCAGCAGCAAAGGGGTTAGGGGGTACCAAGAGACCCAGTACTTC | CASSKGVRGYQETQYF
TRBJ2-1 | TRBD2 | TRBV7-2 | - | TGTGCCAGCAGCCCTAGCGGGACTTACAATGAGCAGTTCTTC | CASSPSGTYNEQFF
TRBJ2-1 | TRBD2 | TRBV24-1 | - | TGTGCCACCAGCAAGGAGGGCGGGGGGATTTCCTACAATGAGCAGTTCTTC | CATSKEGGGISYNEQFF
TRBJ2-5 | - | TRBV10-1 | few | TGCGCCAGCAGTTCGACGGAGGACGGGGAGACCCAGTACTTC | CASSSTEDGETQYF
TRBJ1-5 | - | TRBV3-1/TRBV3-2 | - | TGTGCCAGCAGGGCCCGGGGTAGTCAGCCCCAGCATTTT | CASRARGSQPQHF
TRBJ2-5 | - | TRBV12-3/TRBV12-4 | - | TGTGCCAGCAGTTTGCCCGGGGAAGAGACCCAGTACTTC | CASSLPGEETQYF
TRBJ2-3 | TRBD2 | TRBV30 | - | TGTGCCTGGAGTGTACCAGCGGGAGGCACAGATACGCAGTATTTT | CAWSVPAGGTDTQYF
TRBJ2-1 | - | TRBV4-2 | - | TGTGCCAGCAGCCAACCCATACAGACAGGACCCGAGCAGTTCTTC | CASSQPIQTGPEQFF
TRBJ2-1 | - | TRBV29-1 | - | TGCAGCGTCGTCGGCGGGTCCTACAATGAGCAGTTCTTC | CSVVGGSYNEQFF
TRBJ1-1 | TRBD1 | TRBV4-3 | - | TGCGCCAGCGGCCGGGACAGGGGTTCTGAAGCTTTCTTT | CASGRDRGSEAFF
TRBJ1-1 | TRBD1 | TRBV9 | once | TGTGCCAGCAGCCCTCGGACAGGGGGGAACACTGAAGCTTTCTTT | CASSPRTGGNTEAFF
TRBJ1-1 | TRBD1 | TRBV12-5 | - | TGTGCTAGTGGCTGGGACAGGGGACTTGAAGCTTTCTTT | CASGWDRGLEAFF
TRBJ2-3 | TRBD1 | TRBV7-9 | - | TGTGCCAGCAGCTTAGGGACAGGGAGCACAGATACGCAGTATTTT | CASSLGTGSTDTQYF
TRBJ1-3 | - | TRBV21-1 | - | TGTGCCAGCAGCGCGCACACCGGGACACCGAATGTATCTGGAAACACCATATATTTT | CASSAHTGTPNVSGNTIYF
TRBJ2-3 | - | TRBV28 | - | TGTGCCAGCAGTCCGCAGGGGCCTTACACAGATACGCAGTATTTT | CASSPQGPYTDTQYF
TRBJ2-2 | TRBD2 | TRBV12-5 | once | TGTGCTAGTGGTTTGGCTTTACTAGCGGGGGTTCCCGGGGAGCTGTTTTTT | CASGLALLAGVPGELFF
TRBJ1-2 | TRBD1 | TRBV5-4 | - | TGTGCCAGCAGCCCGGAGACAGGGGCGTATGGCTACACCTTC | CASSPETGAYGYTF
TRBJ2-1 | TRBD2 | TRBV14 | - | TGTGCCAGCAGCCAAGAGGTAGGACTAGCGGGTCACGATGAGCAGTTCTTC | CASSQEVGLAGHDEQFF
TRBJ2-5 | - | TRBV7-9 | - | TGTGCCAGCTCCACCCCGACAGGGCGGGGAGAGACCCAGTACTTC | CASSTPTGRGETQYF
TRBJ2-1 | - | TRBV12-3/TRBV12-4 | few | TGTGCCAGCAGTTTGTCAAGCCGCGATGAGCAGTTCTTC | CASSLSSRDEQFF